The source of this T cell receptor beta chain is a study of regulatory T cells in long-lasting Graves disease. The germline CDR1 and CDR2 sequences are DFQATT and SNEGSKA (reference sequence). With V trimmed by 6 bases and J by 1 base, 7 bases remained unmatched. This CDR3 is 14 amino acids long. The sample's time point: newly diagnosed GD, antithyroid drugs for less than 3 months. PBMC-derived RNA was used for the TCR library. In building TCR beta libraries, iRepertoire HTBI primers were used together with Arm-PCR of CDR3 regions. TCRdb reprocessed the multiplex PCR reads via MiXCR and lists one record per CDR3 protein. The data hold 450,000 to 600,000 distinct CDR3 sequences, with roughly 16% observed a single time. These data were likewise used in another study, on T cells in Graves' hyperthyroidism and ophthalmopathy.

This TCR came from a man aged 35-49 years with Graves disease. The sequences come from peripheral blood mononuclear cells (PBMCs), collected at new diagnosis, from a patient treated with antithyroid drugs. The J gene is TRBJ2-7, the V gene TRBV20-1; 9 nucleotides match TRBD2. The CDR3 reads CSAPRTSESYEQYF. For the CDR3, the DNA is TGCAGTGCCCCCCGGACTAGCGAATCCTACGAGCAGTACTTC.